This entry is about one T cell receptor beta chain. The antigen remains unidentified. For TCR, cDNA came from 5'RACE template switching, which added a universal primer site and UMIs. TCRdb re-called the 5' RACE reads through MiXCR, storing one row per CDR3 protein. Among about 350,000 distinct CDR3 sequences listed, roughly 8% were seen once. The sample is drawn from a study of T cells after yellow fever vaccination. General study results and limits: Detected again after the booster were most primary-vaccination clones, at approximately 96% CD4 and nearly 90% CD8. The secondary response was weaker but peaked faster, day 5 versus 15. Across the CD4 and CD8 compartments, a small share of clonotypes was present in both.

Germline V gives CDR1 SGHRS, CDR2 YFSETQ. The CDR3 totals 12 residues. V lost 3 bases, J lost 9 bases, and 4 bases stayed unmatched. This specimen consisted of PBMCs, obtained about 41 days after the first yellow fever vaccination. The J gene is TRBJ1-2, the V gene TRBV5-1; 8 nucleotides agree with TRBD1. This TCR came from a young man who received the YFV17D yellow fever vaccine. The DNA for the CDR3 is TGCGCCAGCAGCTACGACAGGGGTAGCTACACCTTC. This translates into CASSYDRGSYTF.